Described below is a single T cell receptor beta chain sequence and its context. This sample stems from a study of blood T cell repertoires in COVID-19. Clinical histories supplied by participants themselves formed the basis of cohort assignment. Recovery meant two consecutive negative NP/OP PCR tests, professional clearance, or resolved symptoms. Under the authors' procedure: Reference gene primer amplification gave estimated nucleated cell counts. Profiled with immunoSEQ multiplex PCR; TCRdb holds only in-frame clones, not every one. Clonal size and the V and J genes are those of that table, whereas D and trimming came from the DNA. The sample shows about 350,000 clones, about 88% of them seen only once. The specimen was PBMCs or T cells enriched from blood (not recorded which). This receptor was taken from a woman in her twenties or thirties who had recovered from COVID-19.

In DNA, the CDR3 is TGTGCCAGCAGCGCGGGACAGGGGCGGGGGGTGGCTAATGAAAAACTGTTTTTT. Its protein is CASSAGQGRGVANEKLFF. The genes are TRBV11-2 and TRBJ1-4; 10 bases align to TRBD1. The CDR3 length is 18 residues. Losses at the gene ends were 5 bases for V and 3 bases for J; bases not matched to a gene: 12. Germline CDR1 and CDR2: SGHAT and FQNNGV.